This T cell receptor beta chain was recorded in a study of shared clonotypes between healthy human individuals. Study as a whole: Per-donor plates numbered three CD4 naive, three CD4 memory, two CD8 naive and one CD8 memory.

This CDR3 has 13 residues. V shed 0 bases and J shed 8 bases, with 13 bases lying between them. CDR1 GTSNPN and CDR2 SVGIG come from the germline V gene (reference sequence). With respect to this clone: Its matching antigen is unknown.

Study-wide results and caveats: Non-shared clonotypes displayed generation probabilities falling below those of clonotypes present in all four donors. Across subsets, estimated richness was generally greater for naive than for memory populations. It was observed that 5% to 6.5% of naive CD4 clonotypes were shared across a few donors.

Measured with immunoSEQ multiplex PCR; TCRdb has only the in-frame clones, and not every one. The sample has some 980,000 clones; approximately 80% are singletons. The sample taken for sequencing was memory CD4+ T cells sorted from blood. Subset: CD45RA-negative fraction. This TCR came from a man between 18 and 35 years old in good health. The gene calls are TRBV30 and TRBJ1-2, with D perhaps matching TRBD1 (5 bases). Written as DNA, the CDR3 is TGTGCCTGGAGTGTACAGGCCCCGGGAGGCTACACCTTC. This sequence encodes CAWSVQAPGGYTF. The full variable domain, its missing parts supplied by reference TRBV30 and TRBJ1-2, is SQTIHQWPATLVQPVGSPLSLECTVEGTSNPNLYWYRQAAGRGLQLLFYSVGIGQISSEVPQNLSASRPQDRQFILSSKKLLLSDSGFYLCAWSVQAPGGYTFGSGTRLTVV.